This TCR beta chain was identified during a study of identical twins. This clonotype was detected many times. There are 12 residues in the CDR3. The germline gives CDR1 PRHDT, CDR2 FYEKMQ (reference sequence). V lost 4 bases and J lost 12, with 13 bases in between. MiXCR was run by TCRdb on the 5' RACE reads, yielding one entry per CDR3 protein. The sample has around 290,000 distinct CDR3 sequences, roughly 9.8% seen once. Another study also made use of these data, one on yellow fever vaccine responses in identical twins.

The gene calls are TRBV13 and TRBJ2-1, with D perhaps matching TRBD1 (6 bases). The specimen sequenced was CD8+ T cells sorted from blood. The sequence was obtained from a woman aged 18-29 years in good health. The CDR3 sequence: CASSSTGFWQFF. CDR3 nucleotide sequence: TGTGCCAGCAGCTCAACAGGGTTTTGGCAGTTCTTC.